This entry is about one TCR beta chain. Its antigen remains unidentified. Treatment denoted: roughly 20 received Ad26.COV2.S at low or high dose, single or two shots; about 5 received placebo; per-sample allocation not given. The samples were gathered on day 63 after the first injection of vaccine or placebo. The vaccine antigen was prefusion-stabilized Wuhan SARS-CoV-2 spike. These data belong to a study of Ad26.COV2.S vaccination and SARS-CoV-2 variants. Study-wide points: The study found higher spike-specific TCR breadth in vaccine than placebo recipients.

Generated by immunoSEQ multiplex PCR, the TCRdb table keeps only in-frame clones and is missing some. The data show 450,000 to 550,000 clones, 80% to 90% seen once. The material sequenced was peripheral blood, taken in a trial of Ad26.COV2.S vaccine versus placebo. The TCR was taken from a person between 18 and 65 years old who received the Ad26.COV2.S COVID-19 vaccine or a placebo.

The DNA for the CDR3 is TGTGCCAGCAGCCCAAGGTTGGCCTCCTACGAGCAGTACTTC. Residues: CASSPRLASYEQYF. The chain links TRBV3-1 (or the pseudogene TRBV3-2) to TRBJ2-7; the D is unclear. This CDR3 contains 14 residues. The V end was cut by 4 bases, the J end by 0 bases, with 10 bases between. From germline, CDR1 is LGHDT and CDR2 YNNKEL (reference sequence).